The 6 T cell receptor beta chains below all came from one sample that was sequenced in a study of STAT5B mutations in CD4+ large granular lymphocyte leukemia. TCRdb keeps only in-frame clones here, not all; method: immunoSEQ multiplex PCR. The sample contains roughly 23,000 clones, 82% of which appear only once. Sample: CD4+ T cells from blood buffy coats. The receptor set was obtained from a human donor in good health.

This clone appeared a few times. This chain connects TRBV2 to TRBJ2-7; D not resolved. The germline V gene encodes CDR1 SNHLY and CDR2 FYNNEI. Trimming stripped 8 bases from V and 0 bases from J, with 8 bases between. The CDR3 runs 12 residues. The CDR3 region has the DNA TGTGCCAGCTCCGTTAGCTCCTACGAGCAGTACTTC. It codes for CASSVSSYEQYF.

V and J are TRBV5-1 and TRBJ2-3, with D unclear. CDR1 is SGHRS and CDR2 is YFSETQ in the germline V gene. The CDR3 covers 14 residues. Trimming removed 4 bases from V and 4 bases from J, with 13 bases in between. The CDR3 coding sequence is TGCGCCAGCAGCCCCCGGCTAGGTTCAGATACGCAGTATTTT. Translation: CASSPRLGSDTQYF.

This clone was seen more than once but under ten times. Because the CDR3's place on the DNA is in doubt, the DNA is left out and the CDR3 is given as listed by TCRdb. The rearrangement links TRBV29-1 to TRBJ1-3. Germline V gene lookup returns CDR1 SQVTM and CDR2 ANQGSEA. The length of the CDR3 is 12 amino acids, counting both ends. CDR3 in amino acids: CSVLERGNTIYF.

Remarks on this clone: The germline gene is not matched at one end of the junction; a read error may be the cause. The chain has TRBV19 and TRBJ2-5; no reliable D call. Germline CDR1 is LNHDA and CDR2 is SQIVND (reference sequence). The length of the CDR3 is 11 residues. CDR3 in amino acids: CASSLEETQYF. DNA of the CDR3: TGTGCCAGTAGTTTAGAAGAGACCCAGTACTTC.

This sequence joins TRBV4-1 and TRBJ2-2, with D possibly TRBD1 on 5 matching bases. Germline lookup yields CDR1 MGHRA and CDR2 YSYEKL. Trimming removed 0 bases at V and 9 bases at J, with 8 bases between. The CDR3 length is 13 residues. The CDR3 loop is CASSQEPGRELFF. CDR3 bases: TGCGCCAGCAGCCAAGAACCAGGGAGGGAGCTGTTTTTT.

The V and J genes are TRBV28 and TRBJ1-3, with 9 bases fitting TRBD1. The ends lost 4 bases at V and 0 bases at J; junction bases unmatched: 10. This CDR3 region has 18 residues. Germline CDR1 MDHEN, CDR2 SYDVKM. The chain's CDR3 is CASSSLKGTGISGNTIYF. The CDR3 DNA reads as TGTGCCAGCAGTTCCTTAAAAGGGACAGGGATCTCTGGAAACACCATATATTTT.